This T cell receptor (beta chain) comes out of a study of blood T cell repertoires in COVID-19. Whole-study context: Acute and convalescent COVID-19 samples came from the United States, Italy and Spain. From T cells, B-cell-depleted T cells, or PBMCs came the material, which was cDNA or gDNA.

In the original analysis: Reference gene primer amplification yielded estimated nucleated cell counts. Assay used: immunoSEQ multiplex PCR; TCRdb lists only in-frame clones, some missing. V and J calls plus clone size are reproduced from that table; the DNA served to infer D and trimming. The repertoire includes some 150,000 clones, less than 90% of them detected once, and less than 50% sits in the top ten. The sequencing input was peripheral blood. The receptor was derived from a human donor in a cohort sampled during active COVID-19.

The CDR3 sequence: CASRGGVHEQYF. CDR3 nucleotides: TGTGCCAGTAGAGGAGGGGTTCACGAGCAGTACTTC. The chain has TRBV19 and TRBJ2-7; D is possibly TRBD2 (6 bases). Germline V gene lookup returns CDR1 LNHDA and CDR2 SQIVND (reference sequence). Trimming took 6 bases from V and 5 from J, leaving 11 bases between them. The CDR3 length is 12 residues.